In this sample, the clone carrying this T cell receptor beta chain turned up many times. Its antigen is not known. The sample is drawn from a study of breast tumors, draining lymph nodes, adjacent tissues. Study-wide results and limits: Tumor repertoires ranked between lymph nodes and nontumor tissue in diversity, with V and J gene preferences. The data were judged consistent with most tumor T cells coming from lymph node and expanding in tumor. Data only fit, rather than demonstrated, lymph node origin of most tumor T cells.

Axillary draining lymph nodes of breast cancer patients supplied the node samples. TCRdb reprocessed the multiplex PCR reads via MiXCR and lists one record per CDR3 protein. Counted here are about 200,000 distinct CDR3 sequences, over 25% occurring once; the ten biggest clones make up approximately 4.3%. Per germline, CDR1 LGHDT and CDR2 YNNKEL (reference sequence). The CDR3 contains 14 residues. V lost 4 bases, J lost 10 bases, and 6 bases stayed unmatched. The chain carries TRBV3-1 and TRBJ1-6; the match to TRBD1 covers 8 bases. This receptor was obtained from a female donor with breast cancer. Some clones in this sample may be carry-over from other donors' samples. Material for sequencing was axillary lymph node tissue. Here the CDR3 DNA reads TGTGCCAGCAGCCCCGGGCAGGGGGCGTCACCCCTCCACTTT. This codes for CASSPGQGASPLHF.